Here is one TCR beta chain with its context. Its antigen is not identified. This CDR3 spans 14 amino acids. CDR1 is SEHNR, CDR2 FQNEAQ, per germline (reference sequence). Trimming removed 2 bases at V and 5 bases at J, with 12 bases between. The data are from a study of siplizumab effects on memory and regulatory T cells. Some clones are missing from TCRdb's copy, which holds only in-frame ones; the method was immunoSEQ multiplex PCR. The data contain some 1,000 clones, about 78% of them singletons. Coculturing at 37°C lasted 5 to 6 days for the mixed lymphocyte reaction cells. This chain links TRBV7-9 with TRBJ2-5, with D perhaps matching TRBD1 (6 bases). The clonotype was recovered from a human donor in good health; the cells came from an allogeneic mixed lymphocyte reaction. Source material: CFSE-low (dividing) CD8+ T cells sorted from an allogeneic mixed lymphocyte reaction. CDR3 residues: CASSLPTGWETQYF. In DNA, the CDR3 is TGTGCCAGCAGCTTACCTACAGGGTGGGAGACCCAGTACTTC.